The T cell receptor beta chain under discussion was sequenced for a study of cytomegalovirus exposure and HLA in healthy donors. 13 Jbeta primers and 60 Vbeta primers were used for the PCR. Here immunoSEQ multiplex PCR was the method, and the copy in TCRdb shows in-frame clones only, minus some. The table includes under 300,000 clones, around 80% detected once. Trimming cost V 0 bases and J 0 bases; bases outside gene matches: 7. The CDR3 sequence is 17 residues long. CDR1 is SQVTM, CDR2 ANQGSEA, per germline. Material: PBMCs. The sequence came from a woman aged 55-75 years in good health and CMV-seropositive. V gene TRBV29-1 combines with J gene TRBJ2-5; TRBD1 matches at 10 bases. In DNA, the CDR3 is TGCAGCGTTGAAGATCCGAAGACAGGGGGCTACCAAGAGACCCAGTACTTC. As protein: CSVEDPKTGGYQETQYF.